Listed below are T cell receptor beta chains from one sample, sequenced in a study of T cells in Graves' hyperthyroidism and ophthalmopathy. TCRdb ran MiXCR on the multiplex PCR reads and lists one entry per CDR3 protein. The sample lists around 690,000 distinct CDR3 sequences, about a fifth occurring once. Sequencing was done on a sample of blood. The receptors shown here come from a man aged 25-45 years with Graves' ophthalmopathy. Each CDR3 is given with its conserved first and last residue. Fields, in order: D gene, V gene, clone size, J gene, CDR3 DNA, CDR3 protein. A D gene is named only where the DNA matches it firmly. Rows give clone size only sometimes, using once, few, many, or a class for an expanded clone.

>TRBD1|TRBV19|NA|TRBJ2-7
TGTGCCAGTAAGGACACAGGACAGGGGACATACGAGCAGTACTTC
CASKDTGQGTYEQYF
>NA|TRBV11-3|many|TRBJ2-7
TGTGCCAGCAGCTTAGATCGCCGGGGTTACTACGAGCAGTACTTC
CASSLDRRGYYEQYF
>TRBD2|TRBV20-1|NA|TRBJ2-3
TGCAGTGCTCCGCCTGCGGCTAGCGGGAGCCGAGTGGGCACAGATACGCAGTATTTT
CSAPPAASGSRVGTDTQYF
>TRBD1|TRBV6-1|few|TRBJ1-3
TGTGCCAGCAGTGAAAACCCGGACAGGGCGGGAAACACCATATATTTT
CASSENPDRAGNTIYF
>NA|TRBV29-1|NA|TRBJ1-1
TGCAGCGTTCACGATGCGAACACTGAAGCTTTCTTT
CSVHDANTEAFF
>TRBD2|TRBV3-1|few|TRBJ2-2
TGTGCCAGCAGACCCGGACTAGAGCGGCTCGGGGAGCTGTTTTTT
CASRPGLERLGELFF
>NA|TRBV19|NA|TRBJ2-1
TGTGCCAGTAGTATCGCATCAGGGTACAATGAGCAGTTCTTC
CASSIASGYNEQFF
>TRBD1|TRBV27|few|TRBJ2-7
TGTGCCAGCGGTTTAACAGGGACAGGGGGCGACGAGCAGTACTTC
CASGLTGTGGDEQYF
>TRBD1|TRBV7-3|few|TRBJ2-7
TGTGCCAGCAGTCTTACTCCGGGACAGGGCTACGAGCAGTACTTC
CASSLTPGQGYEQYF
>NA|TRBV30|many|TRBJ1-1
TGTGCCTGGAGTCGAGGCAGTCTGAACACTGAAGCTTTCTTT
CAWSRGSLNTEAFF
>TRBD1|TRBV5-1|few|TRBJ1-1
TGCGCCAGCAGCACGGGACAGGCTGAAGCTTTCTTT
CASSTGQAEAFF
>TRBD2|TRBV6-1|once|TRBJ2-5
TGTGCCAGCAGTGCACCCCCCGGGGTAGCGGGACAAGAGACCCAGTACTTC
CASSAPPGVAGQETQYF
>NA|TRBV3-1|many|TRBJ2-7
TGTGCCAGCAGCCAAGACGGAGACTCCTACGAGCAGTACTTC
CASSQDGDSYEQYF
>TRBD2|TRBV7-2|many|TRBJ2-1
TGTGCCAGCAGCTTGCGGACTAGCGGAGGCGGGGGGCAGTTCTTC
CASSLRTSGGGGQFF
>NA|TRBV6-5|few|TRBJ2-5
TGTGCCAGCAGTTACGGGGTGGGAGGTGCTCAGTACTTC
CASSYGVGGAQYF
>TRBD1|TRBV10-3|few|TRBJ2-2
TGTGCCATCAGCCCGGACAGGGCTACCGGGGAGCTGTTTTTT
CAISPDRATGELFF
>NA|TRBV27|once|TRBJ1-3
TGTGCCAGCGGTACCTGGGAGCCGGTTGGAGGAAACACCATATATTTT
CASGTWEPVGGNTIYF
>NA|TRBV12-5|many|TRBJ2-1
TGTGCTAGTGGAACCATAGAGGATGAGCAGTTCTTC
CASGTIEDEQFF
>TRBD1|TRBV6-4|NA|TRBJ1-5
TGTGCCAGCAGTCGACAGGGGGTAGGCAATCAGCCCCAGCATTTT
CASSRQGVGNQPQHF
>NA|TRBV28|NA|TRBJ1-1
TGTGCCAGCAGTTTAATCGGGGGAAACATGAACACTGAAGCTTTCTTT
CASSLIGGNMNTEAFF
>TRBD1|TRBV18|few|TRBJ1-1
TGTGCCAGCTCACCAGGGACAGGGCCCACTGAAGCTTTCTTT
CASSPGTGPTEAFF
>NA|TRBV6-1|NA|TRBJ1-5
TGTGCCAGCAGTCGTGGGAGTTATAGCAATCAGCCCCAGCATTTT
CASSRGSYSNQPQHF
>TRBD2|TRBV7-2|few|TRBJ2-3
TGTGCCAGCAGCCCATCGACGGGACTAGCATACGATACGCAGTATTTT
CASSPSTGLAYDTQYF
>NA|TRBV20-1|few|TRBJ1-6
TGCAGTGCTAGTGGCAGGGTAAATTCACCCCTCCACTTT
CSASGRVNSPLHF
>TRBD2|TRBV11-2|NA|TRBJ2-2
TGTGCCAGCAGCTTAGGGAATAGCGGGACCGGGGAGCTGTTTTTT
CASSLGNSGTGELFF
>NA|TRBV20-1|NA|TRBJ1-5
TGCAGTGCTAGAGATCTGGATAGCAATCAGCCCCAGCATTTT
CSARDLDSNQPQHF
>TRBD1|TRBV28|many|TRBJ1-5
TGTGCCAGCAGTGGGTGGGACAGGGGTCAGCCCCAGCATTTT
CASSGWDRGQPQHF
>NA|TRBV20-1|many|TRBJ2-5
TGCAGTGCTAGACGGGACGTTACGGACGAGACCCAGTACTTC
CSARRDVTDETQYF
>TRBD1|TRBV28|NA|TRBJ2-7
TGTGCCAGCAGTGCCTTGAGGTTAGGACAGGAAATCTACGAGCAGTACTTC
CASSALRLGQEIYEQYF
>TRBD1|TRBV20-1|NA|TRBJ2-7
TGCAGTGCTAGGGTAAAAGGACAGGGGACCTCATCCGAGCAGTACTTC
CSARVKGQGTSSEQYF
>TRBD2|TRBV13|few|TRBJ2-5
TGTGCCAGCAGCTTAAATCTGTTGCGACAGCGGGAGGCGTACCAAGAGACCCAGTACTTC
CASSLNLLRQREAYQETQYF
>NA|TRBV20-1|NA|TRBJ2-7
TGCAGTGCTAGAGATCGGTCTAGGGGTTGGGCCGAGCAGTACTTC
CSARDRSRGWAEQYF
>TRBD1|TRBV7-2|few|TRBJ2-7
TGTGCCAGCAGCTCAGCCGGGACAGGGATCGACGAGCAGTACTTC
CASSSAGTGIDEQYF
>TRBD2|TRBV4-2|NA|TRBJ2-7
TGTGCCAGCAGCCAATGGCCCCTAGGGACTACAAATTCCTACGAGCAGTACTTC
CASSQWPLGTTNSYEQYF
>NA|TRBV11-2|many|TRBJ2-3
TGTGCCAGCAGCTTAGATCCGAACGGGGAAACTGGGGATACGCAGTATTTT
CASSLDPNGETGDTQYF
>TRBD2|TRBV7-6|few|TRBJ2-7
TGTGCCAGCAGCCCTAGGACTAGCGCTGGCGAGCAGTACTTC
CASSPRTSAGEQYF
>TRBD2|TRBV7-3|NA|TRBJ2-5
TGTGCCAGCAGCTTAACCGGACTAGAGGTTTTGGAGACCCAGTACTTC
CASSLTGLEVLETQYF
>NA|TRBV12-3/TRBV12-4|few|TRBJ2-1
TGTGCCAGCAGTTTTACCAGCGAGATTAAAGATGAGCAGTTCTTC
CASSFTSEIKDEQFF
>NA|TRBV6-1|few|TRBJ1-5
TGTGCCCAGCACGGGGAAGTAAGCAATCAGCCCCAGCATTTT
CAQHGEVSNQPQHF
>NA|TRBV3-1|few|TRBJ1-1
TGTGCCAGCAGCCCCTATACAGGCGACACTGAAGCTTTCTTT
CASSPYTGDTEAFF
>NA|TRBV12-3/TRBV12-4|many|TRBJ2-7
TGTGCCAGCAGTTTGCTGGTTAGCGAGCAGTACTTC
CASSLLVSEQYF
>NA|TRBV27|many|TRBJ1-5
TGTGCCAGCAGTTTATCCTTTAATCAGCCCCAGCATTTT
CASSLSFNQPQHF
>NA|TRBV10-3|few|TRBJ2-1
TGTGCCATCAGGGAGGCCGCAGGGAATGAGCAGTTCTTC
CAIREAAGNEQFF
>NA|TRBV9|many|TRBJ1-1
TGTGCCAGCAGCGTAGACGGGCGAGGGGCCACTGAAGCTTTCTTT
CASSVDGRGATEAFF
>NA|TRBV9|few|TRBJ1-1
TGTGCCAGCAGCGCCGACGGACTAACGAACACTGAAGCTTTCTTT
CASSADGLTNTEAFF
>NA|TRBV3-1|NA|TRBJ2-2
TGTGCCAGCAGCCAAGACGGGAGATTCACCGGGGAGCTGTTTTTT
CASSQDGRFTGELFF
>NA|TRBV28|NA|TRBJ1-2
TGTGCCAGCAGTCCAGAAAGGGGGTTGAGCTATGGCTACACCTTC
CASSPERGLSYGYTF
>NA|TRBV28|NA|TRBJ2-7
TGTGCCAGCGAGGCAGCGGCAACCTACGAGCAGTACTTC
CASEAAATYEQYF
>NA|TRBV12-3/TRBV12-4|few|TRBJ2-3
TGTGCCACCCGATTAGGAGATACGCAGTATTTT
CATRLGDTQYF
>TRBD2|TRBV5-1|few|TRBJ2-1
TGCGCCAGCAGCTTGAGGACTAGCGGAGGACGTACAGGGTTAGGTGAGCAGTTCTTC
CASSLRTSGGRTGLGEQFF
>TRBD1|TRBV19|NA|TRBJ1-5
TGTGCCAGTACCTTGGCCCTGGACAGGAGGGATCAGCCCCAGCATTTT
CASTLALDRRDQPQHF
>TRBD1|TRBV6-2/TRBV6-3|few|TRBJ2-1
TGTGCCAGCAGTTACATCGGACAGGGGCGCCATGAGCAGTTCTTC
CASSYIGQGRHEQFF
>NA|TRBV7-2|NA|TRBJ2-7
TGTTCCAGCAGCTTAGTACGGGCCGGCGAGCAGTACTTC
CSSSLVRAGEQYF
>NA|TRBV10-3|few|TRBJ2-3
TGTGCCAGCACCGATCTGGGACACGGTAGCACAGATACGCAGTATTTT
CASTDLGHGSTDTQYF
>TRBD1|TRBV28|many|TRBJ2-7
TGTGCCAGCAGTTCAAAACAGACAGGGGCCTACGAGCAGTACTTC
CASSSKQTGAYEQYF